The 18 T cell receptor beta chains below were found in one sample sequenced in a study of T-cell memory formation after mild COVID-19. MiXCR, applied by TCRdb to the 5' RACE reads, yields one record per CDR3 protein. The table shows roughly 300,000 distinct CDR3 sequences, with around 15% occurring only once. The sample consisted of PBMCs or a T cell subset sorted from them (not recorded which). The receptors come from a man aged 18 to 35 who had mild COVID-19 (a few samples of this study predate the infection). Cell type and time point are not known.

This clonotype was observed a handful of times. The DNA for the CDR3 is TGCGCCAGCAGCCCAGGGCCCCCGGGGGCGAACACAGATACGCAGTATTTT. Translation gives CASSPGPPGANTDTQYF. The chain joins TRBV5-1 to TRBJ2-3; TRBD1 or TRBD2 may be the D gene (6 bases each). Germline CDR1 SGHRS, CDR2 YFSETQ. V was shortened by 4 bases and J by 2 bases, with 20 bases between the two germline ends. The CDR3 totals 17 residues.

Concerning this clonotype: One end of the junction is discordant with germline, which a read error may explain. The J gene is TRBJ1-1, the V gene TRBV12-3 or TRBV12-4; no reliable D call. The CDR3 has 14 amino acids. The CDR3 sequence: CDSSTGIPYAEAFF. CDR3 nucleotide sequence: TGTGACAGCAGCACCGGGATTCCTTACGCTGAAGCTTTCTTT.

There are a few counts of this clonotype. The rearrangement uses TRBV4-3 and TRBJ2-6, with D unclear. CDR1 LGHNA and CDR2 YSLEER come from the germline V gene. The CDR3 extends over 15 amino acids. Deletions cut 0 bases from V and 12 bases from J, with 15 bases between. In DNA, the CDR3 is TGCGCCAGCAGCCAAGATATCGAGGCCTTTGGCGTCCTGACTTTC. Amino acid sequence: CASSQDIEAFGVLTF.

This chain uses TRBV7-2 with TRBJ1-3; maybe TRBD1 (5 bases). Trimming left V 5 bases short and J 0 bases short, with 14 bases between. This CDR3 has 16 residues. The germline CDR1 and CDR2 sequences are SGHTA and FQGNSA. The CDR3 loop is CASSELARASGNTIYF. CDR3 nucleotide sequence: TGTGCCAGCAGCGAATTGGCCAGGGCCTCTGGAAACACCATATATTTT.

CDR3 sequence reads: CASSPGLGNTIYF. The CDR3 DNA follows: TGCGCCAGCAGCCCCGGGCTTGGAAACACCATATATTTT. The V and J genes are TRBV5-1 and TRBJ1-3; D ambiguous. The CDR3 covers 13 residues. V dropped 4 bases and J dropped 3 bases, with 8 bases sitting between them. Germline-derived CDR1 and CDR2 are SGHRS and YFSETQ.

The V and J genes are TRBV29-1 and TRBJ2-4; weak D call: TRBD1 (7 bases). This CDR3 spans 13 amino acids. Germline assignment: CDR1 SQVTM and CDR2 ANQGSEA. Trimming pared 3 bases from V and 7 bases from J, leaving 13 bases between. CDR3 bases: TGCAGCGTTGAGGGGGGACAGTTCAACATTCAGTACTTC. Its protein product is CSVEGGQFNIQYF.

The table lists this clonotype with a few counts. J is TRBJ2-5 and V is TRBV20-1; D is unresolved. The CDR3 covers 11 residues. Trimming removed 2 bases from V and 7 bases from J, with 8 bases in between. Germline-derived CDR1 and CDR2 are DFQATT and SNEGSKA (reference sequence). In nucleotides, the CDR3 is TGCAGTGCTAGACCTTGGGGGACCCAGTACTTC. Residues: CSARPWGTQYF.

This chain joins TRBV10-3 and TRBJ2-1; weak D call: TRBD2 (7 bases). V was trimmed by 0 bases and J by 2 bases, leaving 17 bases between them. CDR3 size: 18 residues. Germline-derived CDR1 and CDR2 are ENHRY and SYGVKD. DNA for the CDR3: TGTGCCATCAGTGAGTCGAGTTTTAGGGGGGGCCCCTACAATGAGCAGTTCTTC. Protein sequence: CAISESSFRGGPYNEQFF.

This clonotype has just a few counts. This chain joins TRBV15 and TRBJ1-3; tentatively, D is TRBD1 (5 bases). The germline V gene has CDR1 LNHNV and CDR2 YYDKDF (reference sequence). Trimming shortened V by 0 bases and J by 8 bases, and 20 bases separated the two germline ends. The CDR3 runs to 17 residues. Here the CDR3 reads CATSRDRGQGTLDTIYF. CDR3 bases: TGTGCCACCAGCAGAGATCGAGGGCAGGGTACGCTAGACACCATATATTTT.

V usage is TRBV28 and J usage is TRBJ2-3; the D gene is possibly TRBD1 (6 bases). Germline CDR1 reads MDHEN; CDR2 reads SYDVKM. V was trimmed by 8 bases and J by 2 bases, leaving 17 bases between them. This CDR3 spans 15 amino acids. The CDR3, as DNA: TGTGCCAGCGGAAAGACAGGCAGCCCCACAGATACGCAGTATTTT. Encoded protein: CASGKTGSPTDTQYF.

The chain links TRBV7-6 to TRBJ2-5, with a tentative D call TRBD2 (5 bases). V lost 3 bases and J lost 5, with 10 bases in between. The germline CDR1 and CDR2 sequences are SGHVS and FNYEAQ. The CDR3 totals 13 residues. In nucleotides, the CDR3 is TGTGCCAGCAGCTTTCCGAGCGGTGAGACCCAGTACTTC. This encodes CASSFPSGETQYF.

The chain uses TRBV20-1 and TRBJ1-2, with TRBD1 matching 9 bases. CDR1 and CDR2 (germline): DFQATT, SNEGSKA (reference sequence). V lost 3 bases, J lost 1 base, and 3 bases stayed unmatched. The CDR3 is made up of 14 amino acids. The CDR3 protein is CSARGGQGNYGYTF. The CDR3 region has the DNA TGCAGTGCTAGGGGGGGACAGGGTAACTATGGCTACACCTTC.

This clonotype occurred a few times. V and J are TRBV6-2 or TRBV6-3 and TRBJ2-1, with TRBD1 matching 11 bases. Looked up from germline, CDR1 is MNHEY and CDR2 is SVGEGT. This CDR3 comprises 12 residues. V gave up 6 bases and J gave up 10 bases; unmatched junction bases: 2. This chain's CDR3 is CASRGQGGEQFF. The DNA for the CDR3 is TGTGCCAGCAGGGGACAGGGGGGCGAGCAGTTCTTC.

The sample holds one count of this clonotype. The genes are TRBV7-9 and TRBJ1-1; no firm D call. Between the trimmed V and J ends, which lost 0 bases and 0 bases, there was a span of 14 bases. This CDR3 comprises 17 residues. Looked up from germline, CDR1 is SEHNR and CDR2 is FQNEAQ (reference sequence). The CDR3 spells CASSLAQTSDMNTEAFF. CDR3 sequence (DNA): TGTGCCAGCAGCTTAGCCCAGACGAGTGACATGAACACTGAAGCTTTCTTT.

This clonotype was counted at least ten times. J is TRBJ2-7 and V is TRBV20-1; D perhaps matches TRBD2 (6 bases). Germline CDR1 is DFQATT and CDR2 is SNEGSKA (reference sequence). The CDR3 contains 12 residues. Trimming stripped 7 bases from V and 1 base from J, with 11 bases between. The CDR3 coding sequence is TGCAGTGTCGGGAGTCAGTCCTACGAGCAGTACTTC. Amino acids: CSVGSQSYEQYF.

The V call is TRBV9, the J call TRBJ2-3; the D gene is possibly TRBD1 (6 bases). This CDR3 spans 16 amino acids. The ends were cut back, 3 bases at V and 1 base at J, with 15 bases in the middle. Germline V lookup: CDR1 SGDLS, CDR2 YYNGEE. The CDR3 sequence: CASSGSGTTGTDTQYF. CDR3 DNA sequence: TGTGCCAGCAGCGGCTCCGGGACAACAGGCACAGATACGCAGTATTTT.

This clonotype turned up a few times. J is TRBJ2-5 and V is TRBV5-8; D is uncertain. The germline V and J ends were trimmed by 4 bases and 5 bases, with 9 bases remaining between them. The germline CDR1 and CDR2 sequences are SGHTS and YDEGEE. This CDR3 is built from 12 residues. CDR3 loop: CASSRTRETQYF. CDR3 DNA sequence: TGTGCCAGCAGCCGGACGCGGGAGACCCAGTACTTC.

In its sample, this clonotype was seen a few times. This chain uses TRBV11-2 with TRBJ1-2; no clear D gene. CDR1 is SGHAT, CDR2 FQNNGV, per germline. This CDR3 is built from 13 residues. The V and J ends lost 0 bases and 8 bases respectively, with 10 bases between them. The CDR3 loop is CASSLDPEGGYTF. Written as DNA, the CDR3 is TGTGCCAGCAGCTTAGATCCGGAGGGAGGCTACACCTTC.